The TCR beta chain described here comes from a study of vaccination effects on CD4 cells after COVID-19. This clone was recorded a few times. Its antigen is not identified. When more than 9 days of culture had elapsed, CD4+ T cells were isolated. The vaccine given was either BNT162b2 or mRNA-1273, in two doses. Repertoires were generated with immunoSEQ multiplex PCR, while TCRdb's copy carries only in-frame clones and drops some. Counted here are about 66,000 clones, just under 75% occurring once; the ten biggest clones make up 2% to 2.5%. This CDR3 is built from 14 residues. V shed 7 bases and J 0 bases; nucleotides not matched to a gene: 5. The germline V gene has CDR1 LNHDA and CDR2 SQIVND (reference sequence).

J is TRBJ1-1 and V is TRBV19; 7 positions agree with TRBD1. The receptor was isolated from a human donor who received a COVID-19 vaccine. The sample in question was CD4+ T cells from PBMCs cultured without peptide, obtained after COVID-19 vaccination. The CDR3 region is CASNDRAMNTEAFF. As DNA, the CDR3 is TGTGCCAGTAATGACAGGGCCATGAACACTGAAGCTTTCTTT.